This T cell receptor beta chain was documented in a study of blood T cell repertoires in COVID-19. Symptom resolution, clearance, or two negative PCRs marked donors in Cohort 3 as recovered. V lost 10 bases, J lost 4 bases, and 6 bases stayed unmatched. This CDR3 contains 12 residues. Germline-derived CDR1 and CDR2 are LNHDA and SQIVND (reference sequence). In the original analysis: Estimates of nucleated cell counts were drawn from the amplification of reference gene primers. Using immunoSEQ multiplex PCR, the repertoire was profiled, and TCRdb retains in-frame clones only, with some absent. V, J and clone size derive from that table, while D and trimming were established from the DNA sequence. Of roughly 360,000 clones in the sample, 83% were seen once.

V is TRBV19 and J is TRBJ1-2; TRBD1 matches 7 bases. The receptor was derived from a woman in her 50s who had recovered from COVID-19. Material for sequencing was PBMCs or T cells enriched from blood (not recorded which). The CDR3 loop is CAIRDSIYGYTF. The CDR3 DNA sequence: TGTGCCATCCGGGACAGTATCTATGGCTACACCTTC. Variable domain in full (rest from reference TRBV19 and TRBJ1-2): DGGITQSPKYLFRKEGQNVTLSCEQNLNHDAMYWYRQDPGQGLRLIYYSQIVNDFQKGDIAEGYSVSREKKESFPLTVTSAQKNPTAFYLCAIRDSIYGYTFGSGTRLTVV.